These T cell receptor beta chains were read from a single sample in a study of T cell responses to AZD1222 COVID-19 vaccine. Clones were read by immunoSEQ multiplex PCR, and TCRdb kept only the in-frame ones, dropping some. The profile covers some 150,000 clones, with around 89% appearing a single time and over 12% taken by the ten largest. Sample: peripheral blood, taken on day 0 of AZD1222 vaccination. Receptors were obtained from an adult in good health. Both conserved end residues are part of each CDR3. D genes are given only for firm matches. Clone sizes are given selectively: once, few, many, or a class where the clone is expanded.

j_call | v_call | clone_size | d_call | cdr3_aa | cdr3_nt
TRBJ2-1 | TRBV6-5 | NA | TRBD1 | CASSPGTGGNEQFF | TGTGCCAGCAGCCCCGGGACAGGGGGGAATGAGCAGTTCTTC
TRBJ1-1 | TRBV27 | few | NA | CASSVNLGQRSNTEAFF | TGTGCCAGCAGCGTCAACCTCGGACAGAGATCGAACACTGAAGCTTTCTTT
TRBJ1-1 | TRBV5-1 | NA | NA | CASSLDQGRTEAFF | TGCGCCAGCAGCTTGGATCAGGGGCGAACTGAAGCTTTCTTT
TRBJ2-1 | TRBV4-3 | NA | TRBD2 | CASSQDRAGGQFF | TGCGCCAGCAGCCAAGACCGAGCGGGGGGGCAGTTCTTC
TRBJ1-2 | TRBV6-2/TRBV6-3 | NA | NA | CATSTTGAADGYTF | TGTGCCACCAGCACCACCGGGGCGGCCGATGGCTACACCTTC
TRBJ1-5 | TRBV7-2 | NA | TRBD1 | CASRPGGSNQPQHF | TGTGCCAGCAGGCCAGGGGGAAGCAATCAGCCCCAGCATTTT
TRBJ1-4 | TRBV4-3 | few | TRBD1 | CASSQDYGTADNEKLFF | TGCGCCAGCAGCCAAGATTACGGGACAGCTGATAATGAAAAACTGTTTTTT
TRBJ1-2 | TRBV7-9 | once | TRBD1 | CASSPRDSNYGYTF | TGTGCCAGCAGCCCCCGGGACAGTAACTATGGCTACACCTTC
TRBJ1-2 | TRBV9 | NA | NA | CASSGGDRGYGYTF | TGTGCCAGCAGTGGGGGAGACAGAGGCTATGGCTACACCTTC
TRBJ1-4 | TRBV6-2/TRBV6-3 | NA | NA | CASSWGEKLFF | TGTGCCAGCAGTTGGGGGGAAAAACTGTTTTTT